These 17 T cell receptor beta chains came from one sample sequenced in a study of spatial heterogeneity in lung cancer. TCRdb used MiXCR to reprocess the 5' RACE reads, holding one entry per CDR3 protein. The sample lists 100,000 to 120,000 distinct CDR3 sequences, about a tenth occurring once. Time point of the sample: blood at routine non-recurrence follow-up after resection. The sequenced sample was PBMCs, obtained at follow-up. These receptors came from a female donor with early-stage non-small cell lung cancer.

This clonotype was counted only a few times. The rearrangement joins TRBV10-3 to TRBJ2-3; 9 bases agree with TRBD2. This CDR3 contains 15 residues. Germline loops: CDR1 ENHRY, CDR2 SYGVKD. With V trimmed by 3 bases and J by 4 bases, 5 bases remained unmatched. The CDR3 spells CAISDSGSPADTQYF. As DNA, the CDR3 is TGTGCCATCAGTGATAGCGGGAGTCCCGCAGATACGCAGTATTTT.

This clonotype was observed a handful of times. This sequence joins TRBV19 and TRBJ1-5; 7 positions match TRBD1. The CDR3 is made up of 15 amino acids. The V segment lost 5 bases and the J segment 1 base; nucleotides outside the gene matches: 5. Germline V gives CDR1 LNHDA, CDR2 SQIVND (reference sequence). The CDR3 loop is CASSVPGQSNQPQHF. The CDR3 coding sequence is TGTGCCAGTAGTGTCCCGGGACAGAGCAATCAGCCCCAGCATTTT.

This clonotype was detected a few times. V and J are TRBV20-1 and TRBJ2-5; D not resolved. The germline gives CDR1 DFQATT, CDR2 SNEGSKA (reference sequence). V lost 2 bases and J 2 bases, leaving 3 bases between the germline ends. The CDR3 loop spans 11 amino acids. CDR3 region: CSARLQETQYF. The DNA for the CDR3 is TGCAGTGCTAGACTACAAGAGACCCAGTACTTC.

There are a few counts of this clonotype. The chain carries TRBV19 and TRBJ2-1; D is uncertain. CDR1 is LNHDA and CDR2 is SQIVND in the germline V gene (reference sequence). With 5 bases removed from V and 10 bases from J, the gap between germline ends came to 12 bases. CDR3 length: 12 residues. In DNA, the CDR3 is TGTGCCAGTAGTTCGGCCGCCCGGGAGCAGTTCTTC. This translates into CASSSAAREQFF. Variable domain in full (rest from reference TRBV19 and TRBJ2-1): DGGITQSPKYLFRKEGQNVTLSCEQNLNHDAMYWYRQDPGQGLRLIYYSQIVNDFQKGDIAEGYSVSREKKESFPLTVTSAQKNPTAFYLCASSSAAREQFFGPGTRLTVL.

CDR3 residues: CATEASTDTQYF. CDR3 nucleotides: TGTGCCACCGAGGCTAGCACAGATACGCAGTATTTT. The chain joins TRBV6-6 to TRBJ2-3; D gene ambiguous. Germline-derived CDR1 and CDR2 are MNHNY and SVGAGI (reference sequence). Deletions cut 10 bases from V and 0 bases from J, with 8 bases between. The CDR3 consists of 12 residues.

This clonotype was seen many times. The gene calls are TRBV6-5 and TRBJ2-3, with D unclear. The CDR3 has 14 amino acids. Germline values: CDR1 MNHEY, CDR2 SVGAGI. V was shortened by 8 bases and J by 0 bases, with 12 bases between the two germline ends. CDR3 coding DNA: TGTGCCAGCCGTGGGGAACTAAGCACAGATACGCAGTATTTT. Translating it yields CASRGELSTDTQYF.

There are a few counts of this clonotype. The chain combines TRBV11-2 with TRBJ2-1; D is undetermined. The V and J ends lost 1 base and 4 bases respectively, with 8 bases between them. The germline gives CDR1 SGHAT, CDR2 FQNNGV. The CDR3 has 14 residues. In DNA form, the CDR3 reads TGTGCCAGCAGCTTAGTCATCGGGTACAATGAGCAGTTCTTC. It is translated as CASSLVIGYNEQFF.

The CDR3 spells CASSQVGRGTEAFF. The CDR3 coding sequence is TGTGCCAGCAGCCAAGTGGGAAGAGGCACTGAAGCTTTCTTT. V gene TRBV3-1 combines with J gene TRBJ1-1; D is ambiguous. CDR3 size: 14 residues. From germline, CDR1 is LGHDT and CDR2 YNNKEL (reference sequence). The ends were cut back, 1 base at V and 4 bases at J, with 10 bases in the middle.

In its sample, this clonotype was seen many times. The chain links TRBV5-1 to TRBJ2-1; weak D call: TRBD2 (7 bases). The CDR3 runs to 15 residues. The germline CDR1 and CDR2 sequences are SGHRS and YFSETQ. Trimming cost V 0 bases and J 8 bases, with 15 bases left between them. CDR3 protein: CASSLGGGGKDEQFF. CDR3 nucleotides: TGCGCCAGCAGCTTGGGCGGCGGGGGCAAGGATGAGCAGTTCTTC.

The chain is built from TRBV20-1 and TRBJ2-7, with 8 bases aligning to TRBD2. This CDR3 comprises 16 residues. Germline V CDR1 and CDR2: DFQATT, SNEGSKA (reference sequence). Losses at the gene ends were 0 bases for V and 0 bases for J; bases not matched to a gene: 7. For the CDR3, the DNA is TGCAGTGCTAGAGACCCCGGTGGGACTAGCTCCTACGAGCAGTACTTC. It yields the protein CSARDPGGTSSYEQYF.

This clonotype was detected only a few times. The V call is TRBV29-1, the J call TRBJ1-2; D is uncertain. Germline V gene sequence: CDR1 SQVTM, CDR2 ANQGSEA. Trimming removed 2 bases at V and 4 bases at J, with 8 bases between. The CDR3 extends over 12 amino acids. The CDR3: CSVELGGYGYTF. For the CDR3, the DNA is TGCAGCGTTGAACTTGGAGGCTATGGCTACACCTTC.

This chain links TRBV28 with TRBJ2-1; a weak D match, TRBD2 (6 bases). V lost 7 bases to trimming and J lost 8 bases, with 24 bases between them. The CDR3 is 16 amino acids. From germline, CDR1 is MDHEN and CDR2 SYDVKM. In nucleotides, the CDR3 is TGTGCCAGCACCCCCTTTTCTGTTTCGGCGGGGCATGAGCAGTTCTTC. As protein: CASTPFSVSAGHEQFF.

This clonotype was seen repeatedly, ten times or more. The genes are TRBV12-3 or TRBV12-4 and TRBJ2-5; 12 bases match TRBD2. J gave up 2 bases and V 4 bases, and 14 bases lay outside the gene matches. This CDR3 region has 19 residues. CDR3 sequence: CASSSTSGSAARGQETQYF. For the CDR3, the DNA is TGTGCCAGCAGTTCGACTAGCGGGAGCGCAGCCCGGGGACAAGAGACCCAGTACTTC.

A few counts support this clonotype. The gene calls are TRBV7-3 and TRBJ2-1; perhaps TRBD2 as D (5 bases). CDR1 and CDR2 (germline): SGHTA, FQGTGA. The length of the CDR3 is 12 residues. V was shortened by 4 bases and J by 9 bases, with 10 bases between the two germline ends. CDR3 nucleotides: TGTGCCAGCAGCTCCGGGGTGGGTGAGCAGTTCTTC. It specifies CASSSGVGEQFF.

CDR3 residues: CASSVGGSDKNIQYF. CDR3 DNA sequence: TGTGCCAGCAGCGTAGGAGGCTCTGACAAAAACATTCAGTACTTC. The chain combines TRBV9 with TRBJ2-4, with unresolved D. The CDR3 extends over 15 amino acids. Deletions cut 0 bases from V and 3 bases from J, with 10 bases between. Germline loops: CDR1 SGDLS, CDR2 YYNGEE. Complete variable domain (other parts from reference TRBV9 and TRBJ2-4): DSGVTQTPKHLITATGQRVTLRCSPRSGDLSVYWYQQSLDQGLQFLIQYYNGEERAKGNILERFSAQQFPDLHSELNLSSLELGDSALYFCASSVGGSDKNIQYFGAGTRLSVL.

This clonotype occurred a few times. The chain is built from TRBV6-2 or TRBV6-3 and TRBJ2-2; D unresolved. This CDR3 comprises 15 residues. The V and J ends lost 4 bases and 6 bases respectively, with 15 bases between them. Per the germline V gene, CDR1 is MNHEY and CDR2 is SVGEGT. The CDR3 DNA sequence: TGTGCCAGCAGTTGGCCGCGATCGGTGGCCGGGGAGCTGTTTTTT. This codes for CASSWPRSVAGELFF.

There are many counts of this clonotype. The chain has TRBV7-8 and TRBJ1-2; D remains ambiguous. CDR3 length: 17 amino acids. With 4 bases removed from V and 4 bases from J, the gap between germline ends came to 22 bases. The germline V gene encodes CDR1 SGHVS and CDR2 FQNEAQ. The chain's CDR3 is CASSSRTGPLSSYGYTF. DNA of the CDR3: TGTGCCAGCAGCTCACGGACGGGCCCACTATCCAGCTATGGCTACACCTTC.